A single sample gave rise to the 31 T cell receptor beta chains below, sequenced in a study of CD8+ T cells in alopecia areata. Sequencing templates came from extracted RNA that was reverse transcribed into cDNA. Profiling relied on immunoSEQ multiplex PCR, and the TCRdb table lists in-frame clones only, not all of them. Captured here are 250,000 or so clones, none seen once; the top ten comprise roughly 1.2%. Sorting of pooled cutaneous lymph node cells used CD4, CD8alpha, NKG2D, NKG2ACE and other markers. Sequencing was done on a sample of CD4+ T cells sorted from a lymph node. The receptors here all came from a C3H/HeJ mouse with alopecia areata. The MHC haplotype of the strain is H2-k.

As to this clone: These gene names are mouse names. The CDR3 extends 4 residues past the end of the read, so its final part is completed from the germline J gene. The genes are TRBV19 and TRBJ2-7; 10 nucleotides agree with TRBD2. V gave up 2 bases and J gave up 0 bases; unmatched junction bases: 2. This CDR3 has 15 amino acids. The germline V gene encodes CDR1 FNHDT and CDR2 SITEND (reference sequence). The CDR3 loop is CASSITGGVSYEQYF. The CDR3 DNA, read in part, is TGTGCCAGCAGTATCACTGGGGGGGTCTCCTAT.

This clone was seen a handful of times. The gene symbols are mouse symbols. The read terminates 4 residues ahead of where the CDR3 ends, so the germline J gene completes it. V is TRBV5 and J is TRBJ1-1; 8 nucleotides agree with TRBD1. J gave up 4 bases and V 0 bases, and 7 bases lay outside the gene matches. CDR1 LGHNA and CDR2 YNLKQL come from the germline V gene (reference sequence). This CDR3 is built from 16 residues. CDR3 residues: CASSQDSRGRGTEVFF. Partial CDR3 DNA: TGTGCCAGCAGCCAAGACTCCAGGGGGCGCGGCACA.

This clone was found a few times. Germline and genes: mouse. The CDR3 goes on 4 residues after the read ends, and that part is filled in from the germline J gene. This sequence joins TRBV13-1 and TRBJ2-1; D is possibly TRBD2 (6 bases). Per the germline V gene, CDR1 is NSHNY and CDR2 is SYGAGN. The ends were cut back, 1 base at V and 0 bases at J, with 8 bases in the middle. The CDR3 spans 15 residues. CDR3 DNA, as far as it was read: TGTGCCAGCAGTGATCTGGGGCGTAACTATGCT. Amino acid sequence: CASSDLGRNYA. From start to end, the CDR3 is CASSDLGRNYAEQFF.

As regards this clone: Gene names are the mouse ones. Sequencing ends 4 residues short of the CDR3 end; the germline J gene provides the rest. The chain employs TRBV19 and TRBJ1-1, with D perhaps matching TRBD1 (6 bases). The germline CDR1 and CDR2 sequences are FNHDT and SITEND (reference sequence). V lost 5 bases and J lost 0, with 11 bases in between. This CDR3 comprises 14 residues. Here the CDR3 reads CASRRQAANTEVFF. The sequenced part of the CDR3 DNA is TGTGCCAGCAGAAGACAGGCTGCAAACACA.

In this sample, this clone turned up a few times. Germline and genes here are mouse. From the germline J gene comes the end of the CDR3, since the read stops 4 residues before it. The V gene is TRBV19, the J gene TRBJ1-1; tentative D call: TRBD1 (5 bases). Between the trimmed V and J ends, which lost 8 bases and 3 bases, there was a span of 8 bases. The CDR3 has 11 residues. CDR1 and CDR2 (germline): FNHDT, SITEND (reference sequence). CDR3 in amino acids: CASGGDTEVFF. Partial CDR3 DNA: TGTGCCAGTGGGGGGGACACA.

On this clone itself: Gene names and germline refer to mouse. The read gets to within 4 residues of the CDR3 end, and the germline J gene fills in the rest. The chain has TRBV19 and TRBJ2-2; D remains unclear. The CDR3 contains 12 residues. V was pared by 9 bases and J by 0 bases, with 6 bases between. From germline, CDR1 is FNHDT and CDR2 SITEND (reference sequence). The sequenced part of the CDR3 DNA is TGTGCCACGACAACAAACACCGGG. Protein: CATTTNTG. The CDR3 in full is CATTTNTGQLYF.

In the case of this clone: Mouse gene names apply. The sequence runs out 4 residues before the end of the CDR3; the remainder is reconstructed from the germline J gene. The V and J genes are TRBV13-1 and TRBJ2-3; TRBD1 agrees at 12 bases. V was pared by 7 bases and J by 2 bases, with 5 bases of the junction left unmatched. CDR1 is NSHNY and CDR2 is SYGAGN in the germline V gene. The CDR3 is made up of 15 amino acids. CDR3 protein: CASLRDRGLAETLYF. Incomplete CDR3 DNA: TGTGCCAGCCTCCGGGACAGGGGGCTTGCAGAA.

This clone was observed at least ten times. Germline and genes here are mouse. The read gets to within 4 residues of the CDR3 end, and the germline J gene fills in the rest. This rearrangement joins TRBV17 to TRBJ2-3; TRBD1 is a possible D gene (6 bases). Germline V gene lookup returns CDR1 MNHDT and CDR2 YYDKIL. This CDR3 has 12 amino acids. CDR3 DNA (partial): TGTGCGATGACAGGTAGTGCAGAA. Translated: CAMTGSAE. The entire CDR3 protein reads CAMTGSAETLYF.

Comment on this clone: Any gene name here is a mouse gene name. The read terminates 4 residues ahead of where the CDR3 ends, so the germline J gene completes it. In the same sample, other DNA sequences code for this CDR3. The rearrangement links TRBV1 to TRBJ2-1, with 10 bases fitting TRBD1. The CDR3 loop spans 15 amino acids. The germline V gene encodes CDR1 NSQYPW and CDR2 LRSPGD (reference sequence). The sequenced part of the CDR3 DNA is TGCACCTGCAGTGCAGAAGGGACAGGGGTGGCT. It is translated as CTCSAEGTGVA. The complete CDR3 reads CTCSAEGTGVAEQFF.

This clone was detected many times. Gene names denote mouse genes. The sequenced fragment ends 4 residues before the CDR3 boundary, so the rest is inferred from the germline J gene. The gene calls are TRBV17 and TRBJ2-2, with D possibly being TRBD2 (6 bases). Germline V lookup: CDR1 MNHDT, CDR2 YYDKIL. The CDR3 loop spans 14 amino acids. Trimming cost V 3 bases and J 5 bases, with 10 bases left between them. Here the CDR3 reads CASSRYLGTGQLYF. The sequenced CDR3 bases are TGTGCTAGCAGTAGGTACCTGGGGACCGGG.

Regarding this clone: Any gene name here is a mouse gene name. The CDR3 goes on 4 residues after the read ends, and that part is filled in from the germline J gene. The same CDR3 also results from other DNA sequences found in this sample. The chain couples TRBV13-2 to TRBJ2-2, with a tentative D call TRBD1 (6 bases). This CDR3 spans 14 amino acids. V was pared by 5 bases and J by 0 bases, with 8 bases between. Germline loops: CDR1 NNHNN, CDR2 SYGAGS (reference sequence). The CDR3 is CASGDRTNTGQLYF. Incomplete CDR3 DNA: TGTGCCAGCGGGGACAGAACAAACACCGGG.

This clone was found many times. The gene symbols are mouse symbols. The read terminates 4 residues before the CDR3 end, so the remaining end is supplied by the germline J gene. This specimen includes other DNA sequences encoding the same CDR3. The V gene is TRBV1, the J gene TRBJ2-3; 12 nucleotides align to TRBD2. CDR3 size: 15 residues. The V gene end was trimmed by 3 bases and the J gene end by 3 bases; junction bases not matched to a gene: 1. CDR1 NSQYPW and CDR2 LRSPGD come from the germline V gene (reference sequence). This CDR3 is CTCSAGTGGAETLYF. The part of the CDR3 DNA that was read is TGCACCTGCAGTGCCGGGACTGGGGGGGCAGAA. The complete variable domain, with remaining parts taken from reference TRBV1 and TRBJ2-3, reads VTLLEQNPRWRLVPRGQAVNLRCILKNSQYPWMSWYQQDLQKQLQWLFTLRSPGDKEVKSLPGADYLATRVTDTELRLQVANMSQGRTLYCTCSAGTGGAETLYFGSGTRLTVL.

This clone showed up just a few times. Genes and germline come from the mouse. The CDR3 end falls 4 residues outside the read, so it is completed with the germline J gene. V gene TRBV13-2 combines with J gene TRBJ1-2; no reliable D call. The length of the CDR3 is 12 residues. V lost 6 bases and J lost 0, with 6 bases in between. Germline V gives CDR1 NNHNN, CDR2 SYGAGS (reference sequence). The part of the CDR3 DNA that was read is TGTGCCAGCGCGACATCAAACTCC. Protein: CASATSNS. The complete CDR3 sequence is CASATSNSDYTF.

This clone has only a few counts. Gene and germline names: mouse. The same CDR3 is also encoded by other DNA sequences in this sample. The part of the CDR3 DNA that was read is TGTGCCAGCAGCCAAGGAGACAGGGGTGAC. Translated: CASSQGDRGD. The entire CDR3 protein reads CASSQGDRGDTQYF. The chain recombines TRBV5 with TRBJ2-5; 8 bases line up with TRBD1. Coverage ceases 4 residues before the CDR3 finishes, and the germline J gene fills in the end. Germline V gene sequence: CDR1 LGHNA, CDR2 YNLKQL (reference sequence). The CDR3 loop spans 14 amino acids.

This clone was observed a handful of times. Mouse gene names apply. The read comes to an end 4 residues before the CDR3 does, leaving the germline J gene to fill in the end. V gene TRBV19 combines with J gene TRBJ2-3; possible D gene TRBD1, 6 bases. The CDR3 totals 14 residues. The V end lost 5 bases, the J end lost 1 base, and 11 bases lay between the germline ends. Germline lookup yields CDR1 FNHDT and CDR2 SITEND (reference sequence). Partial CDR3 DNA: TGTGCCAGCAGGAACAGGGATGGTGCAGAA. This encodes CASRNRDGAE. The CDR3 as a whole reads CASRNRDGAETLYF. Using reference TRBV19 and TRBJ2-3 for the parts outside the CDR3, the full variable domain is GGIITQTPKFLIGQEGQKLTLKCQQNFNHDTMYWYRQDSGKGLRLIYYSITENDLQKGDLSEGYDASREKKSSFSLTVTSAQKNEMAVFLCASRNRDGAETLYFGSGTRLTVL.

A few counts support this clone. Here the gene names and germline are mouse. The observed sequence ends 4 residues before the CDR3 terminus, with the missing tail filled in from the germline J gene. This chain connects TRBV13-3 to TRBJ1-1, with 9 bases lining up with TRBD1. The CDR3 extends over 14 amino acids. Germline CDR1 NNHDY, CDR2 SYVADS. After removal of 4 bases from V and 1 base from J, the junction contained 2 bases not matched to a gene. The CDR3 sequence: CASSLDRGNTEVFF. CDR3 DNA, as far as it was read: TGTGCCAGCAGTTTGGACAGGGGAAACACA.

This clone was recorded a few times. Given a much more abundant clone one base away, this may be a read error. These gene names are mouse names. The read gets to within 4 residues of the CDR3 end, and the germline J gene fills in the rest. The gene calls are TRBV29 and TRBJ1-2; TRBD1 matches at 9 bases. Germline CDR1 reads MSHET; CDR2 reads SYDVDS. This CDR3 is 13 amino acids long. Germline trimming cut 5 bases from V and 2 bases from J; bases unmatched to any gene: 0. The covered CDR3 bases are TGTGCTAGCAGTGACAGGGGGAACTCC. Amino acid sequence: CASSDRGNS. The full CDR3 reads CASSDRGNSDYTF. The whole variable domain, remainder taken from reference TRBV29 and TRBJ1-2, is DMKVTQMPRYLIKRMGENVLLECGQDMSHETMYWYRQDPGLGLQLIYISYDVDSNSEGDIPKGYRVSRKKREHFSLILDSAKTNQTSVYFCASSDRGNSDYTFGSGTRLLVI.

This clone appeared a few times. Germline and genes here are mouse. CDR3 loop: CTCSAGGGWKNSPLYF. The sequenced part of the CDR3 DNA is TGCACCTGCAGTGCAGGAGGGGGCTGGAAGAATTCGCCC. The chain joins TRBV1 to TRBJ1-6; TRBD1 agrees at 7 bases. The read terminates 3 residues ahead of where the CDR3 ends, so the germline J gene completes it. TRBJ1-6 is noted as an ORF with a role that remains uncertain. Germline V gene data show CDR1 as NSQYPW and CDR2 as LRSPGD (reference sequence). V trimming: 1 base; J trimming: 7 bases; junction bases outside the gene matches: 7. The CDR3 length is 16 residues.

Comment on this clone: Genes here carry mouse names. The CDR3 goes on 4 residues after the read ends, and that part is filled in from the germline J gene. The rearrangement joins TRBV21 to TRBJ1-2; possible D gene TRBD1, 5 bases. TRBV21 is an open reading frame, and its role is uncertain. V was trimmed by 5 bases and J by 0 bases, leaving 7 bases between them. The CDR3 spans 13 residues. The CDR3 bases that were read are TGTGCTAGCAGTTCGACAGCAAACTCC. It encodes CASSSTANS. The full CDR3 protein reads CASSSTANSDYTF.

This clone was counted only a few times. Mouse gene names apply. With the read ending 4 residues before the CDR3 end, the germline J gene is used to fill in that end. Other DNA sequences from this sample encode an identical CDR3 as well. The gene calls are TRBV5 and TRBJ2-1; 9 positions agree with TRBD1. The CDR3 loop spans 15 amino acids. V lost 4 bases, J lost 3 bases, and 4 bases stayed unmatched. Germline V gene lookup returns CDR1 LGHNA and CDR2 YNLKQL (reference sequence). CDR3 DNA, as far as it was read: TGTGCCAGCAGCCCCCGGACAGGGGTCTATGCT. Its translation: CASSPRTGVYA. The entire CDR3 protein reads CASSPRTGVYAEQFF.

This clone turned up a few times. These gene names are mouse names. The sequenced fragment ends 4 residues before the CDR3 boundary, so the rest is inferred from the germline J gene. V is TRBV13-1 and J is TRBJ1-2, with 8 positions matching TRBD1. The length of the CDR3 is 15 residues. Trimming removed 4 bases from V and 0 bases from J; junction bases left unmatched: 5. From germline, CDR1 is NSHNY and CDR2 SYGAGN. The CDR3 spells CASSFIQGANSDYTF. Partial CDR3 DNA: TGTGCCAGCAGTTTCATACAGGGGGCAAACTCC.

Turning to this clone: Gene names and germline refer to mouse. From the germline J gene comes the end of the CDR3, since the read stops 4 residues before it. The gene calls are TRBV29 and TRBJ2-5; TRBD1 matches 11 bases. The CDR3 spans 14 residues. Germline V gene data show CDR1 as MSHET and CDR2 as SYDVDS. The DNA read from the CDR3 is TGTGCTAGCAGTTCAGGGACAGGGGGAGAC. This codes for CASSSGTGGD. The whole CDR3 is CASSSGTGGDTQYF.

There are a few counts of this clone. Gene names follow the mouse nomenclature. CDR3 residues: CASQGHAEQFF. CDR3 bases read: TGTGCCAGCCAGGGGCATGCT. This chain joins TRBV13-1 and TRBJ2-1, with D perhaps matching TRBD1 (6 bases). Read coverage stops 4 residues before the CDR3 terminus; the germline J gene supplies the remainder. The CDR3 consists of 11 residues. V lost 7 bases to trimming and J lost 5 bases, with 7 bases between them. Germline CDR1 and CDR2: NSHNY and SYGAGN.

This clone was picked up a small number of times. Mouse names are used for the genes. Coverage ceases 4 residues before the CDR3 finishes, and the germline J gene fills in the end. The chain links TRBV19 to TRBJ1-2, with 9 bases aligning to TRBD1. V gave up 5 bases and J gave up 0 bases; unmatched junction bases: 8. The CDR3 covers 16 residues. The germline gives CDR1 FNHDT, CDR2 SITEND (reference sequence). CDR3 DNA, as far as it was read: TGTGCCAGCAGCCTACAGGGGGCTATGTCAAACTCC. This gives the protein CASSLQGAMSNS. The entire CDR3 protein is CASSLQGAMSNSDYTF.

This clone showed up just a few times. The genes are named according to mouse. The read is 4 residues too short to cover the CDR3 end, so that end is filled in from the germline J gene. This chain uses TRBV13-2 with TRBJ2-1; 8 positions agree with TRBD1. J gave up 3 bases and V 5 bases, and 1 base lay outside the gene matches. The CDR3 is 13 amino acids. Germline V lookup: CDR1 NNHNN, CDR2 SYGAGS (reference sequence). The CDR3: CASGTGVYAEQFF. CDR3 DNA, as far as it was read: TGTGCCAGCGGGACAGGGGTCTATGCT.

This clone was observed many times. Genes and germline are mouse. The CDR3 end is not reached by the read, which stops 4 residues before it; the germline J gene fills it in. The rearrangement links TRBV1 to TRBJ2-2; D may be TRBD1 (5 bases). Germline values: CDR1 NSQYPW, CDR2 LRSPGD (reference sequence). The V gene lost 0 bases and the J gene lost 4 bases, with 9 bases spanning the gap. The CDR3 runs 15 residues. CDR3 sequence reads: CTCSADRRGTGQLYF. Incomplete CDR3 DNA: TGCACCTGCAGTGCAGACAGGAGGGGCACCGGG.

This clone was found a few times. Here the gene names and germline are mouse. Coverage ceases 4 residues before the CDR3 finishes, and the germline J gene fills in the end. Other DNA sequences in this specimen translate into the identical CDR3. The rearrangement uses TRBV13-1 and TRBJ2-2, with D tentatively TRBD2 (7 bases). V was pared by 0 bases and J by 5 bases, with 11 bases between. From germline, CDR1 is NSHNY and CDR2 SYGAGN. The CDR3 consists of 15 residues. CDR3 region: CASSDAGGRTGQLYF. CDR3 DNA (partial): TGTGCCAGCAGTGATGCCGGGGGGCGGACCGGG.

In the case of this clone: Germline and genes here are mouse. The DNA ends 4 residues before the CDR3 does, and the rest of the CDR3 is filled in from the germline J gene. This rearrangement joins TRBV13-1 to TRBJ1-2, with 9 positions matching TRBD1. CDR1 is NSHNY, CDR2 SYGAGN, per germline. The CDR3 is 13 amino acids. The sequenced part of the CDR3 DNA is TGTGCCAGCAGTGGGGACAGGGCGGGC. Translation gives CASSGDRAG. The full CDR3 protein is CASSGDRAGDYTF.

With regard to this clone: Here the gene names and germline are mouse. The sequenced part of the CDR3 DNA is TGTGCCAGCAGCTCTGGGGGGGCCTATGCT. Translating it yields CASSSGGAYA. The complete CDR3 protein is CASSSGGAYAEQFF. This chain uses TRBV13-1 with TRBJ2-1, with 10 bases matching TRBD2. The CDR3 goes on 4 residues after the read ends, and that part is filled in from the germline J gene. J gave up 3 bases and V 5 bases, and 2 bases lay outside the gene matches. The germline gives CDR1 NSHNY, CDR2 SYGAGN. This CDR3 region has 14 residues.

This clone was found a few times. Germline and genes here are mouse. The sequenced fragment ends 4 residues before the CDR3 boundary, so the rest is inferred from the germline J gene. Different DNA sequences within this sample yield the same CDR3. The chain recombines TRBV19 with TRBJ2-5, with 7 positions matching TRBD1. The CDR3 is 14 residues long. Per the germline V gene, CDR1 is FNHDT and CDR2 is SITEND (reference sequence). V was pared by 2 bases and J by 3 bases, with 3 bases of the junction left unmatched. The covered CDR3 bases are TGTGCCAGCAGTATTAGGGGACAGCAAGAC. This gives the protein CASSIRGQQD. The whole CDR3 protein is CASSIRGQQDTQYF.

As for this clone: Germline and genes: mouse. The missing CDR3 end, 4 residues past where the read stops, is filled in from the germline J gene. V gene TRBV13-1 combines with J gene TRBJ1-1; D is possibly TRBD1 (5 bases). The germline V gene encodes CDR1 NSHNY and CDR2 SYGAGN. CDR3 length: 15 amino acids. V was cut by 0 bases and J by 1 base, with 10 bases left in between. CDR3 bases read: TGTGCCAGCAGTGATGTAGGGAGGGGGAACACA. The encoded protein is CASSDVGRGNT. The whole CDR3 region reads CASSDVGRGNTEVFF.